The 5 T cell receptor beta chains in this list originate from one sample, sequenced in a study of shared clonotypes between healthy human individuals. Measured with immunoSEQ multiplex PCR; TCRdb has only the in-frame clones, and not every one. In the table there are 900,000 to 1,200,000 clones, approximately 78% of which are singletons. The source material was memory CD4+ T cells from PBMCs. Indicated subset: CD45RA-negative fraction. Receptors originate from a man between 18 and 29 years old in good health. Some clones in this sample may be carry-over from other donors' samples.

The chain recombines TRBV28 with TRBJ2-4, with D unresolved. This CDR3 is built from 13 residues. Germline lookup yields CDR1 MDHEN and CDR2 SYDVKM. This CDR3 is CAAGQRMKNIQYF. CDR3 DNA sequence: TGTGCGGCTGGTCAGAGAATGAAAAACATTCAGTACTTC.

The chain couples TRBV2 to TRBJ1-3; unclear D gene. V lost 8 bases and J 3 bases, leaving 17 bases between the germline ends. This CDR3 spans 15 amino acids. CDR1 and CDR2 from the germline V gene are SNHLY and FYNNEI. The CDR3 nucleotides are TGTGCCAGCCGGGAGGAGGCCCTCCATGGAAACACCATATATTTT. It codes for CASREEALHGNTIYF.

The chain is built from TRBV11-2 and TRBJ2-5; D is ambiguous. From germline, CDR1 is SGHAT and CDR2 FQNNGV. V was trimmed by 2 bases and J by 4 bases, leaving 5 bases between them. The CDR3 has 12 residues. The CDR3 protein is CASSLWGETQYF. CDR3 coding DNA: TGTGCCAGCAGCTTATGGGGAGAGACCCAGTACTTC.

The count of this clone is one. This rearrangement joins TRBV11-2 to TRBJ2-2; possible D gene TRBD1, 6 bases. Trimming pared 5 bases from V and 5 bases from J, leaving 18 bases between. Germline CDR1 and CDR2: SGHAT and FQNNGV. The length of the CDR3 is 16 residues. The CDR3 loop reads CASSLGTGIWTGELFF. The CDR3 DNA sequence: TGTGCCAGCAGCCTCGGAACAGGGATTTGGACCGGGGAGCTGTTTTTT.

The chain employs TRBV7-9 and TRBJ1-1; 8 bases are shared with TRBD1. The V and J ends lost 3 bases and 6 bases, in that order; junction bases with no gene match: 9. Germline V gene data show CDR1 as SEHNR and CDR2 as FQNEAQ (reference sequence). The CDR3 length is 15 residues. Here the CDR3 DNA reads TGTGCCAGCAGCTTGTGGGCAGGGGGCGAGGCTGAAGCTTTCTTT. It is translated as CASSLWAGGEAEAFF.